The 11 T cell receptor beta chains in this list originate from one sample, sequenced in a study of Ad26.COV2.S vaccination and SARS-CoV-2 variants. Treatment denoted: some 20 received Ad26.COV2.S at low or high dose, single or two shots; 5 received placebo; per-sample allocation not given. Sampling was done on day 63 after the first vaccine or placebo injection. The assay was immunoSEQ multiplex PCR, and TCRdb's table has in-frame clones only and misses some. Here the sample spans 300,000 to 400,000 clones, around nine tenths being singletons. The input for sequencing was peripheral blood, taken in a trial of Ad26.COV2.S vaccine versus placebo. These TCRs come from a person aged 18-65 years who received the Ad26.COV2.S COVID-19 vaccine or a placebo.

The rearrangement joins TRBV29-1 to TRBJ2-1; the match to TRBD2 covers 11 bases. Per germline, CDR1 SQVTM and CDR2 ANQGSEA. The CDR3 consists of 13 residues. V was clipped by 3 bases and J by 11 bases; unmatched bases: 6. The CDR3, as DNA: TGCAGCGTTGAGGAACTAGCGGGAGAAAAGCAGTTCTTC. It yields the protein CSVEELAGEKQFF.

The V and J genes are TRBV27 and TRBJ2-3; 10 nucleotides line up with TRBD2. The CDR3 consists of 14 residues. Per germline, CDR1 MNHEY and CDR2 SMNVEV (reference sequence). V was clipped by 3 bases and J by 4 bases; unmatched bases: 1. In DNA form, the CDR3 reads TGTGCCAGCAGTTTCGGACTAGCGGCAGATACGCAGTATTTT. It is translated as CASSFGLAADTQYF.

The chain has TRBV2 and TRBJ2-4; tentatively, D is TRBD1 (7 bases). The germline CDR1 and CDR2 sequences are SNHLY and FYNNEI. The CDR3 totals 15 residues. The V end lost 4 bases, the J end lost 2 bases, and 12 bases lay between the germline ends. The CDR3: CASSGAGGTKNIQYF. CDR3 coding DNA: TGTGCCAGCAGTGGGGCAGGGGGGACCAAAAACATTCAGTACTTC.

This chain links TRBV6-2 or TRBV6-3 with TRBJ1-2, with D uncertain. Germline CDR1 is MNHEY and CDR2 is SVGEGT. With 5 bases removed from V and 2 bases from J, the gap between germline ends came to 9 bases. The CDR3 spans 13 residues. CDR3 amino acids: CASSTGRNYGYTF. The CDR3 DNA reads TGTGCCAGCAGTACCGGACGGAACTATGGCTACACCTTC.

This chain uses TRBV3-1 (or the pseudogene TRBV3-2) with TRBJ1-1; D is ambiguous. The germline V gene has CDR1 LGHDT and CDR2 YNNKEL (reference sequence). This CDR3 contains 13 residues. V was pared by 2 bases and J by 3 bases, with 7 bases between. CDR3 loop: CASSQTSYTEAFF. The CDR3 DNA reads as TGTGCCAGCAGCCAAACAAGTTACACTGAAGCTTTCTTT.

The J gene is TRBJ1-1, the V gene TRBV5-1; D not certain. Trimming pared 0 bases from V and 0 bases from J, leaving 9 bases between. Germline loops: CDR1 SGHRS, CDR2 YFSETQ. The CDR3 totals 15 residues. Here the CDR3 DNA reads TGCGCCAGCAGCTTGGATGCCGTAGTGAACACTGAAGCTTTCTTT. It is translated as CASSLDAVVNTEAFF.

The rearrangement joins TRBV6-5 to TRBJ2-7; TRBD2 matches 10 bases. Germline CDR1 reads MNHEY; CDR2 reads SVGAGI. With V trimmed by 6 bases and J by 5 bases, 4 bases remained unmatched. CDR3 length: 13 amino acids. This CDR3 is CASRLAGSNEQYF. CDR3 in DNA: TGTGCCAGCAGACTAGCGGGATCGAACGAGCAGTACTTC.

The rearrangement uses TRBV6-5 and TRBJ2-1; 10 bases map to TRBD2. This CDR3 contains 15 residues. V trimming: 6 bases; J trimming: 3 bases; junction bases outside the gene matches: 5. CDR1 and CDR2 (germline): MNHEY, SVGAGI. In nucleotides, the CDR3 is TGTGCCAGCAGGCTACTAGCGGGGCTCTACAATGAGCAGTTCTTC. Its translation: CASRLLAGLYNEQFF.

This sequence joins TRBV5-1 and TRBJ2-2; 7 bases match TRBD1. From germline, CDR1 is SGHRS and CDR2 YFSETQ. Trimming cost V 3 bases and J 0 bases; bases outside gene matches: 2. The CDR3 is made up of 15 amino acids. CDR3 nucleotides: TGCGCCAGCAGCTGGGGGACAGCGAACACCGGGGAGCTGTTTTTT. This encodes CASSWGTANTGELFF.

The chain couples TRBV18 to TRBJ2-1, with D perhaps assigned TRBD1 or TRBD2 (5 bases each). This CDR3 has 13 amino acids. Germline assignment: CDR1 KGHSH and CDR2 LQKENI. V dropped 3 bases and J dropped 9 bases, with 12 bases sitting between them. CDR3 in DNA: TGTGCCAGCTCACCCACCCCCGGGGCTGAGCAGTTCTTC. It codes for CASSPTPGAEQFF.

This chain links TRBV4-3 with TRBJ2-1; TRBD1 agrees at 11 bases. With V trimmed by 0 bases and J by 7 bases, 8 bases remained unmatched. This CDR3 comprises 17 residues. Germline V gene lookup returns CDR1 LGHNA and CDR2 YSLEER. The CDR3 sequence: CASSQDWGQGVTNEQFF. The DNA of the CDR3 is TGCGCCAGCAGCCAAGATTGGGGACAGGGGGTCACGAATGAGCAGTTCTTC.